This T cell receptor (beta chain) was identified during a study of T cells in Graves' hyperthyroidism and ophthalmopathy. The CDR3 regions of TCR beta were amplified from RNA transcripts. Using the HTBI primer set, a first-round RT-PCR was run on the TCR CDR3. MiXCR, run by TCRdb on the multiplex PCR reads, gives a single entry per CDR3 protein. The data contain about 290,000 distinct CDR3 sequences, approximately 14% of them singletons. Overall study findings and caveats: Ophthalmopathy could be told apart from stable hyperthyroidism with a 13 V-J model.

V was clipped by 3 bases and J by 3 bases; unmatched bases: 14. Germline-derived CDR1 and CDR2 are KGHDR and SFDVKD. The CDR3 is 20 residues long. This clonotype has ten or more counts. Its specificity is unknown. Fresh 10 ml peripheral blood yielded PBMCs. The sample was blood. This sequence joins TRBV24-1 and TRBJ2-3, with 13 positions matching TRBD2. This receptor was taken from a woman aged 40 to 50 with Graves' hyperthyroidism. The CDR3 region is CATSDPSGTSGRAGTDTQYF. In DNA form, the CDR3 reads TGTGCCACCAGTGATCCCTCCGGAACTAGCGGGAGGGCCGGGACAGATACGCAGTATTTT.